This record looks at one T cell receptor (beta chain) sequence and its context. Its antigen is as yet unknown. These data are taken from a study of T cell responses to AZD1222 COVID-19 vaccine. Study background: Pooled samples include second doses given at about 4 or 12 weeks. General study results and limits: Repertoire sampling occurred only after the peak T cell response.

Clones were read by immunoSEQ multiplex PCR, and TCRdb kept only the in-frame ones, dropping some. The sample has about 120,000 clones; over 75% are singletons. Germline values: CDR1 MDHEN, CDR2 SYDVKM. J gave up 3 bases and V 1 base, and 9 bases lay outside the gene matches. The CDR3 sequence is 18 residues long. The material sequenced was peripheral blood, taken on day 0 of AZD1222 vaccination. This clonotype originated in an adult in good health. The V and J genes are TRBV28 and TRBJ2-1; 10 nucleotides line up with TRBD2. This CDR3 is CASSLFQRLAGGYNEQFF. The CDR3 DNA follows: TGTGCCAGCAGTTTATTTCAGAGACTAGCGGGTGGCTACAATGAGCAGTTCTTC.